Described below is a single T cell receptor (beta chain) sequence and its context. This clone's antigen is unknown. Base qualities were left out, and no much larger clone turns up one base away. Healthy HIV-negative adults with no recently reported acute infections or vaccinations were included as donors. Every donor was a Caucasian adult living in Nashville, Tennessee, USA. CD4+ T cells were enriched by magnetic negative selection; naive cells were then positively selected on CD45RA, and the negative fraction formed the memory subset. After blood collection by leukapheresis, PBMCs were isolated using Ficoll-Histopaque density gradient centrifugation and then cryopreserved in the vapor phase of liquid nitrogen. Analytical flow cytometry was used to check the purity and quantity of every magnetically sorted T cell population. Genomic DNA was isolated from each sorted fraction and quantified by UV absorbance on a Nanodrop 2000c.

The data are from a study of shared clonotypes between healthy human individuals (TCRdb year 2020). Concerning the study at large: The cohort comprised a couple of women and three men aged 18 to 49 years. Leukapheresis yielded between about 0.9 and 10 billion PBMCs per donor. For each donor, CD4 naive and CD4 memory were each run on three plates, CD8 naive on two plates, and CD8 memory on one plate. Different laboratories and diverse techniques were used to prepare libraries and sequence TCR repertoires, to increase sequencing depth and limit assay-specific biases. The study deeply sequenced blood TCR repertoires of about 5 healthy adults to estimate repertoire size and the extent of clonotype sharing between individuals.

The investigation overall reported the following: Even with the large sequencing depth, rarefaction of the sorted-subset datasets indicated that sequencing was incomplete. Because the study included only a small number of donors, the genetic and exposure-history diversity represented was limited. Sharing across four donors was observed for approximately 5% of naive CD4, 3.5% of naive CD8, 2% to 2.5% of memory CD4, and about 0.38% of memory CD8 clonotypes. Based on pairwise subsampling, the degree of clonotype sharing among donors was expected to be affected by sequencing depth. Larger estimated clonotype richness was generally found for naive subsets than for memory subsets. Higher generation probabilities were observed for clonotypes shared by all four sorted-subset donors than for non-shared clonotypes. Sampling was restricted to blood, and TCR repertoires in tissue are likely to differ from TCR repertoires in blood.

Using the deep immunoSEQ assay, multiplex PCR amplified TCR CDR3 regions from genomic DNA. For each cell subset, the extracted genomic DNA was distributed evenly across all wells of several immunoSEQ 96-well plates, and each plate served as one replicate. For sorted subsets, 150 to 200 ng genomic DNA, equal to 25,000 to 35,000 T cell genomes, was loaded into each replicate PCR. Purified libraries were quantified with a Qubit 3.0 fluorometer, sized on a Bioanalyzer 2100, and re-quantified with the KAPA Library Quantification kit. Each immunoSEQ 96-well plate was sequenced on its own single-read 150-cycle Illumina NextSeq 550 flow cell. Under the source paper's analysis protocol: The immunoSEQ output contained only junctional sequences without quality scores, so filtering could not match that applied to full-length reads. Sequences were annotated with PyIR, a Python wrapper for IgBLAST v1.9, using IMGT germline references to assign V/J genes and CDR3. Reads were filtered out if the reads had weak V/J assignments (E-value above 1e-6), no CDR3, stop codons, out-of-frame junctions, or ambiguous translated residues. V3J clonotypes were defined as sequences sharing an identical inferred V gene, J gene, and CDR3 amino acid sequence. Percentage overlap between repertoires was computed as shared unique clonotypes divided by the size of the smaller repertoire. Richness of each repertoire was evaluated using RTK rarefaction, the Chao1 estimator, and Recon v2.1 estimates of unobserved clonotypes. Generation probabilities were computed with OLGA for all TCRbeta clonotypes obtained by the gDNA method from several donors. Held by TCRdb, this immuneACCESS table contains in-frame sequences only and omits some clones. Under half of the omission traces to an unresolved V gene where checked; the cause of the rest is unknown. The DNA gave D and trimming, while V, J and clone size come from that table. The sample yields millions of clones; more than 80% were counted once. In total, the top ten clones hold 0.39% of the sample.

Sample: naive CD4+ T cells from PBMCs. Interpreted using the paper, the cell subset or site label stands for: CD45RA+ positively selected. The sequence was collected from a man younger than 35 in good health. Some clones in this sample may be carry-over from other donors' samples.

The DNA reads as follows: TGTGCCAGCAGCTTAGCCGCCGGGGAGCAGTACTTC. Translated, it gives CASSLAAGEQYF. This chain joins TRBV11-3 to TRBJ2-7; no confident D gene assignment can be made. V and J lose 1 base and 7 bases, and a span of 8 bases separates them. Via the germline V gene, CDR1 is SGHNT and CDR2 YENEEA. Counted from cysteine to phenylalanine, this CDR3 has 12 amino acids. Of all the DNA, just the CDR3 is kept, 36 bases in frame from base 1. Reference TRBV11-3 and TRBJ2-7 genes cover what lies past the CDR3, so the full variable domain is EAGVVQSPRYKIIEKKQPVAFWCNPISGHNTLYWYLQNLGQGPELLIRYENEEAVDDSQLPKDRFSAERLKGVDSTLKIQPAELGDSAVYLCASSLAAGEQYFGPGTRLTVT.